This T cell receptor beta chain was documented in a study of T cells in Graves' hyperthyroidism and ophthalmopathy. This clonotype was counted only a few times. The TCR beta CDR3 regions underwent amplification using RNA transcripts as the source. The study used the HTBI primer set for a first-round RT-PCR of the TCR CDR3. TCRdb independently ran MiXCR on the multiplex PCR reads; one entry per CDR3 protein. The sample lists about 290,000 distinct CDR3 sequences; around 15% were seen once. Germline V gene sequence: CDR1 MNHEY, CDR2 SMNVEV (reference sequence). The CDR3 consists of 16 residues. The V end was cut by 0 bases, the J end by 3 bases, with 12 bases between. Criteria for exclusion of patients were uncontrolled infection, other autoimmune disease, pregnancy or lactation.

The sequence derives from a woman aged 55-69 years with Graves' ophthalmopathy. V and J are TRBV27 and TRBJ1-5; perhaps TRBD1 as D (5 bases). The sample consisted of blood. CDR3 sequence (DNA): TGTGCCAGCAGTTTATCCGCCCGGGGGGTCAATCAGCCCCAGCATTTT. Encoded protein: CASSLSARGVNQPQHF.